This TCR beta chain comes out of a study of cytomegalovirus exposure and HLA in healthy donors. Study observations and caveats: It was reportedly the case that the classifier diagnosed cytomegalovirus status with high specificity and sensitivity.

Comment on this clone: The antigen remains unidentified.

Healthy individuals who donated bone marrow served as the donors. Whereas donors were nominally healthy upon sampling, unrecorded immune exposures were probable. Vbeta (60) and Jbeta (13) primers were used in the PCR. Method: immunoSEQ multiplex PCR; TCRdb's copy keeps in-frame clones and lacks some. The data hold 65,000 to 90,000 clones, with around 80% observed a single time. CDR3 length: 17 amino acids. The germline V gene encodes CDR1 SGDLS and CDR2 YYNGEE. J gave up 7 bases and V 1 base, and 11 bases lay outside the gene matches. This sequence was found in a man aged 25-45 years in good health and CMV-seronegative. Sequenced sample: PBMCs. V and J are TRBV9 and TRBJ2-1, with 10 bases aligning to TRBD2. The CDR3 DNA reads TGTGCCAGCAGCGTACTCCCTAGCGGGAGAATCCGGAATGAGCAGTTCTTC. As protein: CASSVLPSGRIRNEQFF.